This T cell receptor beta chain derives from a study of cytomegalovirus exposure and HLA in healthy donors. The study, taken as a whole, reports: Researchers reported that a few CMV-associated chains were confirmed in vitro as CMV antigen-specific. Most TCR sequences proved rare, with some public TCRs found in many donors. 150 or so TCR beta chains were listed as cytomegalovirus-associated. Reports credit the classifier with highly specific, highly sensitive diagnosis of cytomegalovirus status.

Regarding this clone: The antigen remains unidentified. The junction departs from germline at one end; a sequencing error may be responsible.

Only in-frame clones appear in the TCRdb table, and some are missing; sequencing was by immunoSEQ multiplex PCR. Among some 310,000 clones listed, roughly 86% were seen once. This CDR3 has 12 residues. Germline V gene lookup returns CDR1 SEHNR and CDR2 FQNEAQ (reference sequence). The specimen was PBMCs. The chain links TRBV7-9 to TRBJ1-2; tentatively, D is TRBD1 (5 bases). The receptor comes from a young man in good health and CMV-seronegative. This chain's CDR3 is CASSARVYGYTF. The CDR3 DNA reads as TGTGCCAGCAGCGCCAGGGTCTATGGCTACACTTTC.